One and the same sample provided the 9 T cell receptor beta chains below, sequenced in a study of early stage breast cancer tumors. Profiled with immunoSEQ multiplex PCR; TCRdb holds only in-frame clones, not every one. The table records about 9,000 clones, 66% of them present only once. Sequencing input: breast tumor tissue. These receptors were taken from a person aged 45-60 years with breast cancer.

The genes are TRBV11-3 and TRBJ1-2; D not resolved. CDR3 length: 13 amino acids. Germline V gene data show CDR1 as SGHNT and CDR2 as YENEEA. The ends were cut back, 2 bases at V and 3 bases at J, with 7 bases in the middle. CDR3 coding DNA: TGTGCCAGCAGCTTACTCGATCACTATGGCTACACCTTC. Amino acids: CASSLLDHYGYTF.

The V call is TRBV5-5, the J call TRBJ1-2; 11 bases are a match to TRBD1. Germline V gives CDR1 SGHKS, CDR2 YYEKEE (reference sequence). The CDR3 runs to 16 residues. With 4 bases clipped from V and 5 bases from J, the junction kept 10 bases outside the gene matches. The CDR3 coding sequence is TGTGCCAGCAGCCGCCTCCGGGACAGGGGGTATTATGGCTACACCTTC. Translation: CASSRLRDRGYYGYTF.

This rearrangement joins TRBV6-6 to TRBJ2-5, with D perhaps TRBD1 (5 bases). The V gene lost 1 base and the J gene lost 5 bases, with 14 bases spanning the gap. CDR3 size: 15 residues. Germline V gene sequence: CDR1 MNHNY, CDR2 SVGAGI (reference sequence). CDR3 protein: CASSYFDTKGETQYF. CDR3 nucleotides: TGTGCCAGCAGTTACTTCGACACAAAGGGGGAGACCCAGTACTTC.

This clone was counted a single time. The genes are TRBV11-2 and TRBJ1-4; a weak D match, TRBD1 (6 bases). V was pared by 3 bases and J by 4 bases, with 12 bases between. The CDR3 runs 15 residues. CDR1 and CDR2 from the germline V gene are SGHAT and FQNNGV. This CDR3 reads CASSLGGAHNEKLFF. The CDR3 nucleotides read TGTGCCAGCAGCTTGGGGGGGGCCCATAATGAAAAACTGTTTTTT.

This clone was seen a few times. J is TRBJ1-2 and V is TRBV5-6, with a possible D match to TRBD1 (5 bases). V dropped 3 bases and J dropped 3 bases, with 15 bases sitting between them. Germline V CDR1 and CDR2: SGHDT, YYEEEE. This CDR3 spans 15 amino acids. DNA of the CDR3: TGTGCCAGCAGCTATCTAGAGGGGCGCGACTATGGCTACACCTTC. Translating gives CASSYLEGRDYGYTF.

The chain combines TRBV15 with TRBJ1-6; tentatively, D is TRBD1 (5 bases). This CDR3 region has 14 residues. V lost 3 bases and J lost 9, with 12 bases in between. Germline lookup yields CDR1 LNHNV and CDR2 YYDKDF (reference sequence). DNA of the CDR3: TGTGCCACCAGCAGTGGGGGGATGGCTTCACCCCTCCACTTT. It encodes CATSSGGMASPLHF.

This clone is medium-sized (0.01 to 0.1%) within its sample. The chain employs TRBV30 and TRBJ1-4; 8 bases map to TRBD1. The germline gives CDR1 GTSNPN, CDR2 SVGIG (reference sequence). J lost 8 bases, V lost 4 bases, and 6 bases had no gene match. CDR3 length: 13 amino acids. The CDR3 region is CAWMTGDLEKLFF. The CDR3 nucleotides are TGTGCCTGGATGACAGGGGATCTAGAAAAACTGTTTTTT. Supplemented by reference TRBV30 and TRBJ1-4, the full variable domain reads SQTIHQWPATLVQPVGSPLSLECTVEGTSNPNLYWYRQAAGRGLQLLFYSVGIGQISSEVPQNLSASRPQDRQFILSSKKLLLSDSGFYLCAWMTGDLEKLFFGSGTQLSVL.

The chain uses TRBV5-1 and TRBJ2-6; D uncertain. CDR1 is SGHRS and CDR2 is YFSETQ in the germline V gene. CDR3 length: 16 residues. V was clipped by 4 bases and J by 1 base, with 12 bases between them. The CDR3 sequence: CASSPHVRSGANVLTF. CDR3 sequence (DNA): TGCGCCAGCAGCCCCCATGTAAGGTCTGGGGCCAACGTCCTGACTTTC.

This chain uses TRBV9 with TRBJ2-7, with a tentative D call TRBD1 (7 bases). V lost 2 bases and J 7 bases, leaving 19 bases between the germline ends. CDR3 length equals 15 residues. Germline V CDR1 and CDR2: SGDLS, YYNGEE. CDR3 nucleotides: TGTGCCAGCAGCGTTTTCGACTCACAGGGGAGGGAGCAGTACTTC. The encoded protein is CASSVFDSQGREQYF.